Presented here are 15 T cell receptor beta chains from one specimen sequenced in a study of shared clonotypes between healthy human individuals. CD8 cells regarded as naive lacked CD45RO, were positively chosen for CCR7, and omitted terminally differentiated effector memory CD45RA+ cells. Libraries were prepared by immunoSEQ multiplex PCR; TCRdb keeps only in-frame clonotypes and omits some of them. Of roughly 810,000 clones listed, about 96% were seen once; the top ten hold about 0.22%. The specimen sequenced was naive CD8+ T cells sorted from blood. The receptors derive from a man aged 25-40 years in good health.

The rearrangement uses TRBV7-9 and TRBJ2-1, with 10 bases matching TRBD2. Unmatched junction bases numbered 9, after V lost 4 bases and J lost 9 bases. This CDR3 is 15 amino acids long. CDR1 SEHNR and CDR2 FQNEAQ come from the germline V gene (reference sequence). The CDR3 DNA is TGTGCCAGCAGCTCGCTAGCGGGAGTGTTCGGTGAGCAGTTCTTC. The encoded protein is CASSSLAGVFGEQFF. Combining the CDR3 with reference TRBV7-9 and TRBJ2-1 gives the whole variable domain DTGVSQNPRHKITKRGQNVTFRCDPISEHNRLYWYRQTLGQGPEFLTYFQNEAQLEKSRLLSDRFSAERPKGSFSTLEIQRTEQGDSAMYLCASSSLAGVFGEQFFGPGTRLTVL.

The chain carries TRBV11-3 and TRBJ2-1; no clear D gene. The CDR3 runs 12 residues. Looked up from germline, CDR1 is SGHNT and CDR2 is YENEEA. With 1 base removed from V and 12 bases from J, the gap between germline ends came to 10 bases. The CDR3 region has the DNA TGTGCCAGCAGCTTAGCCCTATGGGGGCAGTTCTTC. As protein: CASSLALWGQFF.

The chain joins TRBV6-5 to TRBJ2-1; tentatively, D is TRBD2 (5 bases). Germline CDR1 MNHEY, CDR2 SVGAGI. The V end was cut by 0 bases, the J end by 6 bases, with 9 bases between. The CDR3 spans 14 residues. CDR3 loop: CASSYSGEANEQFF. CDR3 in DNA: TGTGCCAGCAGTTACTCGGGAGAGGCCAATGAGCAGTTCTTC.

V gene TRBV7-9 combines with J gene TRBJ2-2; D not certain. This CDR3 region has 13 residues. Germline assignment: CDR1 SEHNR and CDR2 FQNEAQ (reference sequence). The V and J ends lost 1 base and 6 bases respectively, with 6 bases between them. CDR3 loop: CASSLVVPGELFF. The CDR3 DNA reads TGTGCCAGCAGCTTAGTCGTCCCCGGGGAGCTGTTTTTT.

The chain is built from TRBV15 and TRBJ2-7, with 7 bases identical to TRBD1. Germline V gene lookup returns CDR1 LNHNV and CDR2 YYDKDF (reference sequence). V lost 2 bases to trimming and J lost 3 bases; unmatched junction nucleotides: 4. The CDR3 consists of 14 residues. CDR3 amino acids: CATSRSRQGYEQYF. CDR3 DNA sequence: TGTGCCACCAGCAGATCCAGACAGGGCTACGAGCAGTACTTC.

To note about this clone: Other nucleotide sequences in the sample specify the same CDR3. CDR3 in amino acids: CASSSTYEQYF. CDR3 sequence (DNA): TGTGCCAGCAGCTCCACTTACGAGCAGTACTTC. The genes are TRBV11-2 and TRBJ2-7; D is ambiguous. Per the germline V gene, CDR1 is SGHAT and CDR2 is FQNNGV. The CDR3 is 11 amino acids. V was cut by 4 bases and J by 4 bases, with 5 bases left in between. Full variable domain (rest looked up from reference TRBV11-2 and TRBJ2-7): EAGVAQSPRYKIIEKRQSVAFWCNPISGHATLYWYQQILGQGPKLLIQFQNNGVVDDSQLPKDRFSAERLKGVDSTLKIQPAKLEDSAVYLCASSSTYEQYFGPGTRLTVT.

Worth noting for this clone: As the CDR3 is not closed by the conserved phenylalanine or tryptophan, this likely results from a read error. The DNA is left out, because the CDR3 cannot be placed on it with certainty; the CDR3 is given as TCRdb lists it. The chain links TRBV28 to TRBJ1-1; TRBD1 reflects the table's D call only, with no check against the DNA. The CDR3 contains 8 residues when both ends are counted. Germline CDR1 and CDR2: MDHEN and SYDVKM. This chain's CDR3 is CASPGGRA.

The rearrangement links TRBV27 to TRBJ2-1; 7 bases fit TRBD1. This CDR3 comprises 17 residues. V lost 5 bases and J lost 0; bases outside the gene matches: 10. Germline CDR1 and CDR2: MNHEY and SMNVEV (reference sequence). The CDR3 here is CASSPLRTGSSYNEQFF. The CDR3 nucleotides are TGTGCCAGCAGTCCACTTCGGACAGGAAGCTCCTACAATGAGCAGTTCTTC.

This clone was detected once. The V and J genes are TRBV7-3 and TRBJ1-1; 10 nucleotides match TRBD1. CDR3 size: 15 residues. Germline trimming cut 6 bases from V and 4 bases from J; bases unmatched to any gene: 8. Germline V gives CDR1 SGHTA, CDR2 FQGTGA. CDR3 protein: CASSWTGGRLTEAFF. The CDR3 DNA sequence: TGTGCCAGCAGTTGGACAGGGGGGAGGCTCACTGAAGCTTTCTTT.

The CDR3, as DNA: TGTGCCAGCAAAATGACAGGGGCTGGCTACAATGAGCAGTTCTTC. Protein sequence: CASKMTGAGYNEQFF. The chain carries TRBV28 and TRBJ2-1; 8 bases agree with TRBD1. J was trimmed by 3 bases and V by 7 bases; bases with no gene match: 8. CDR3 length: 15 amino acids. CDR1 MDHEN and CDR2 SYDVKM come from the germline V gene.

V is TRBV4-1 and J is TRBJ2-1; maybe TRBD1 (5 bases). V lost 4 bases and J lost 4, with 14 bases in between. The CDR3 is 15 amino acids. CDR1 is MGHRA and CDR2 is YSYEKL in the germline V gene. CDR3 loop: CASSLDLGVYNEQFF. CDR3 bases: TGCGCCAGCAGCCTAGACCTAGGGGTTTACAATGAGCAGTTCTTC.

The CDR3 protein is CASSLASGSFGYNEQFF. DNA for the CDR3: TGCGCCAGCAGCTTGGCCTCCGGGTCATTCGGGTACAATGAGCAGTTCTTC. The chain recombines TRBV5-1 with TRBJ2-1; no reliable D call. The CDR3 spans 17 residues. Germline CDR1 is SGHRS and CDR2 is YFSETQ. V shed 0 bases and J shed 4 bases, with 17 bases lying between them. Full variable domain (remainder filled in from reference TRBV5-1 and TRBJ2-1): KAGVTQTPRYLIKTRGQQVTLSCSPISGHRSVSWYQQTPGQGLQFLFEYFSETQRNKGNFPGRFSGRQFSNSRSEMNVSTLELGDSALYLCASSLASGSFGYNEQFFGPGTRLTVL.

This chain joins TRBV5-5 and TRBJ2-1, with 8 bases fitting TRBD1. The length of the CDR3 is 15 residues. With 4 bases clipped from V and 5 bases from J, the junction kept 8 bases outside the gene matches. CDR1 SGHKS and CDR2 YYEKEE come from the germline V gene (reference sequence). CDR3 residues: CASSVGQGRHNEQFF. The CDR3 nucleotides read TGTGCCAGCAGCGTCGGACAGGGACGCCACAATGAGCAGTTCTTC.

The chain joins TRBV11-3 to TRBJ2-1; TRBD2 agrees at 8 bases. The CDR3 has 18 amino acids. Germline V gene lookup returns CDR1 SGHNT and CDR2 YENEEA. Germline trimming cut 1 base from V and 4 bases from J; bases unmatched to any gene: 12. The DNA for the CDR3 is TGTGCCAGCAGCTTAGGAGGGTCTAGACGGGAGGGGTACAATGAGCAGTTCTTC. Amino acids: CASSLGGSRREGYNEQFF.

The chain combines TRBV28 with TRBJ2-1, with TRBD2 matching over 7 bases. After removal of 5 bases from V and 2 bases from J, the junction contained 9 bases not matched to a gene. This CDR3 is built from 16 residues. Germline V CDR1 and CDR2: MDHEN, SYDVKM. In DNA form, the CDR3 reads TGTGCCAGCAGTCCCCTTCGGGAGGCCCCCTACAATGAGCAGTTCTTC. It yields the protein CASSPLREAPYNEQFF.